Each of the 4 T cell receptor beta chains below was sequenced from the same sample in a study of blood T cell repertoires in COVID-19. Repertoires were generated with immunoSEQ multiplex PCR, while TCRdb's copy carries only in-frame clones and drops some. The sample lists 200,000 or so clones; more than 70% were seen once. The sequencing sample was made of PBMCs or T cells enriched from blood (not recorded which). Source of these receptors: a woman aged 35 to 49 with acute COVID-19.

CDR3 nucleotide sequence: TGTGCCAGCAGCAAAAATAACCTCCTACTAGGAGCAGATACGCAGTATTTT. It translates to CASSKNNLLLGADTQYF. J is TRBJ2-3 and V is TRBV21-1; the DNA was not used to check the table's D call, TRBD2. TRBV21-1 is flagged as a pseudogene. The CDR3 runs 17 residues.

This chain joins TRBV10-3 and TRBJ1-3; the D gene is possibly TRBD1 (6 bases). This CDR3 has 17 amino acids. V lost 0 bases and J lost 0, with 12 bases in between. Germline-derived CDR1 and CDR2 are ENHRY and SYGVKD. CDR3 amino acids: CAISESRGRTSGNTIYF. CDR3 DNA sequence: TGTGCCATCAGTGAGTCCAGGGGCCGTACCTCTGGAAACACCATATATTTT.

The chain joins TRBV6-4 to TRBJ2-3, with D possibly being TRBD2 (6 bases). This CDR3 is built from 15 residues. The V and J ends lost 0 bases and 2 bases respectively, with 9 bases between them. Germline V CDR1 and CDR2: MRHNA, SNTAGT. The DNA for the CDR3 is TGTGCCAGCAGTGACTCCAGGGAGGTCACAGATACGCAGTATTTT. Encoded protein: CASSDSREVTDTQYF.

This clone appeared a few times. This chain links TRBV20-1 with TRBJ1-5; D not resolved. This CDR3 is built from 16 residues. In germline, CDR1 is DFQATT, CDR2 SNEGSKA (reference sequence). The V gene lost 3 bases and the J gene lost 2 bases, with 17 bases spanning the gap. The CDR3 is CSASLAGVTGNQPQHF. The CDR3, as DNA: TGCAGTGCTAGTCTTGCCGGGGTTACGGGCAATCAGCCCCAGCATTTT.